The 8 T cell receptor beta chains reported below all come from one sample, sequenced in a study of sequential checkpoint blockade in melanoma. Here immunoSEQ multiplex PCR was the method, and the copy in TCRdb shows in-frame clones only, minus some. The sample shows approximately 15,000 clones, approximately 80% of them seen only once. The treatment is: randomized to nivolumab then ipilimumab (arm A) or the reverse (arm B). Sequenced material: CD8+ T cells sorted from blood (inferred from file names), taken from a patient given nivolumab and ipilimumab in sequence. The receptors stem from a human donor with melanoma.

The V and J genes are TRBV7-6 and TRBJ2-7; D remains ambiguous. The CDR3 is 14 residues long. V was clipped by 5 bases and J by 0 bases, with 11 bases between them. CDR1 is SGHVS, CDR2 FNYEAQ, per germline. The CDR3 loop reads CASSKDKISYEQYF. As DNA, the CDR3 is TGTGCCAGCAGCAAAGACAAGATCTCCTACGAGCAGTACTTC. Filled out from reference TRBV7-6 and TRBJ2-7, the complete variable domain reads GAGVSQSPRYKVTKRGQDVALRCDPISGHVSLYWYRQALGQGPEFLTYFNYEAQQDKSGLPNDRFSAERPEGSISTLTIQRTEQRDSAMYRCASSKDKISYEQYFGPGTRLTVT.

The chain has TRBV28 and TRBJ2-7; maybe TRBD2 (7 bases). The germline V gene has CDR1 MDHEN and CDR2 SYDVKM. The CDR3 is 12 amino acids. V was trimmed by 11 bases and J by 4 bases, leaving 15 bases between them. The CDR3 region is CAAMGGQYEQYF. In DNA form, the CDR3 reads TGTGCCGCCATGGGGGGGCAGTACGAGCAGTACTTC.

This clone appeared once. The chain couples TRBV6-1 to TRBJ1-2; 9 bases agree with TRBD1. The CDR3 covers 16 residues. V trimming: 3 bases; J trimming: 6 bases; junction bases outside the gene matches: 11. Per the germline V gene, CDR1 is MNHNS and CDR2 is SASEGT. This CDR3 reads CASSDILQGQGDGYTF. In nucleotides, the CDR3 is TGTGCCAGCAGTGACATACTCCAGGGACAGGGAGATGGCTACACCTTC.

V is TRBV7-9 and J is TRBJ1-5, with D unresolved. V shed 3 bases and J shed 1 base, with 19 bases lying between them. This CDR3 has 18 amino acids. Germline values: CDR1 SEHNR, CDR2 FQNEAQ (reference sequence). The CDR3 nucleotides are TGTGCCAGCAGCTTGGAATCGCAACGGGTTTGGAGCAATCAGCCCCAGCATTTT. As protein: CASSLESQRVWSNQPQHF.

The CDR3 DNA reads TGTGCCAGCAGCCAAGGTCCAGGGGGACCTTTAGGGGCCAACGTCCTGACTTTC. Residues: CASSQGPGGPLGANVLTF. The rearrangement uses TRBV14 and TRBJ2-6, with 7 bases aligning to TRBD1. This CDR3 is 18 amino acids long. The junction had 10 bases not matched to a gene; V was cut back by 1 base and J by 4 bases. CDR1 and CDR2 (germline): SGHDN, FVKESK.

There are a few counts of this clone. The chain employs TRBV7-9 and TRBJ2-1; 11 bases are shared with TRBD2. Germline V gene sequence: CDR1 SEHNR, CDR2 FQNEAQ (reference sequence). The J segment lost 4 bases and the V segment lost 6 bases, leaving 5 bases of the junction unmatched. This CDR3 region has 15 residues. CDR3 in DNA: TGTGCCAGCAGGGATAGCGGGGGGGCTTACAATGAGCAGTTCTTC. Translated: CASRDSGGAYNEQFF.

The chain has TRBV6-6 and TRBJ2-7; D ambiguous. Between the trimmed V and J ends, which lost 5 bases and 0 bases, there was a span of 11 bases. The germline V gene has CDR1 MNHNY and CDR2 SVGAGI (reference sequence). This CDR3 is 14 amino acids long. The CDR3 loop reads CASSPLGDSYEQYF. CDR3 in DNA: TGTGCCAGCAGTCCTCTAGGCGACTCCTACGAGCAGTACTTC.

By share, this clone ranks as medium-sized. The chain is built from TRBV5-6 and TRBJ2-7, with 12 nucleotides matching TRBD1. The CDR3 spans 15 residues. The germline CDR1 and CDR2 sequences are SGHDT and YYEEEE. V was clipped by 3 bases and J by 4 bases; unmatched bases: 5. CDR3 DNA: TGTGCCAGCAGCTCCGGGACAGGGGGCCCATACGAGCAGTACTTC. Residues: CASSSGTGGPYEQYF.